This TCR beta chain comes out of a study of cytomegalovirus exposure and HLA in healthy donors. Study information: Across 300 to 400 genotyped donors, 81% landed in the Caucasian-associated ancestry cluster.

The CDR3 has 15 residues. From germline, CDR1 is KGHSH and CDR2 LQKENI. Trimming took 3 bases from V and 4 from J; bases not matched to a gene: 7. The PCR had 60 Vbeta and 13 Jbeta primers. In the authors' methods: Around 76 million unique TCR beta chains, 9 million to 11 million shared, were counted in a later analysis. Only in-frame clones appear in the TCRdb table, and some are missing; sequencing was by immunoSEQ multiplex PCR. From that table come the V and J calls and clone size; the DNA was used to work out D and trimming. Of about 120,000 clones listed, around 74% were seen once; the top ten hold 30%. Concerning this clone itself: Its antigen is still unknown.

Study-wide results and limits: Among donors in an Asian-associated ancestry cluster, a later analysis reportedly found fewer N-insertions than the approximately 670-donor mean. Confirmation in vitro established that a few CMV-associated chains were specific for CMV antigens.

Sequenced: PBMCs. This receptor was taken from a man aged 60-69 years in good health and CMV-seropositive. The V and J genes are TRBV18 and TRBJ1-1; 8 bases align to TRBD1. The CDR3 bases are TGTGCCAGCTCACCTGGTAGGCAGGGGGCCACTGAAGCTTTCTTT. It specifies CASSPGRQGATEAFF.